The 23 T cell receptor beta chains reported below all come from one sample, sequenced in a study of blood T cells in healthy people across ages. Combining a sample-barcoded 5' primer with a J-beta primer mix, a second PCR ran for roughly 6 to 11 cycles. TCRdb used MiXCR to reprocess the 5' RACE reads, holding one entry per CDR3 protein. The sample contains 890,000 or so distinct CDR3 sequences, approximately 59% of which appear only once. Sequenced sample: blood. The receptor set was obtained from a man younger than 45 in good health.

The gene calls are TRBV7-2 and TRBJ2-1, with D perhaps TRBD1 or TRBD2 (6 bases each). Trimming cost V 3 bases and J 9 bases, with 12 bases left between them. The germline gives CDR1 SGHTA, CDR2 FQGNSA. The CDR3 has 13 amino acids. In nucleotides, the CDR3 is TGTGCCAGCAGCTTGGGGGGCCCGGGTGAGCAGTTCTTC. Its translation is CASSLGGPGEQFF.

This clonotype was counted a few times. CDR3 sequence: CASSQKITGAREQYF. In nucleotides, the CDR3 is TGTGCCAGCAGCCAGAAGATAACAGGGGCAAGGGAGCAGTACTTC. V is TRBV3-1 and J is TRBJ2-7, with 7 bases identical to TRBD1. The CDR3 covers 15 residues. The V gene end was trimmed by 3 bases and the J gene end by 7 bases; junction bases not matched to a gene: 12. Germline-derived CDR1 and CDR2 are LGHDT and YNNKEL (reference sequence).

This clonotype has just a few counts. The chain is built from TRBV4-3 and TRBJ2-3; TRBD2 matches 7 bases. The CDR3 contains 15 residues. Germline-derived CDR1 and CDR2 are LGHNA and YSLEER. V dropped 1 base and J dropped 5; count of bases not matched to a gene: 6. The CDR3 spells CASSQVGRDGDTQYF. DNA for the CDR3: TGCGCCAGCAGCCAAGTGGGGAGGGATGGAGATACGCAGTATTTT.

The CDR3 is CSAPARGGNQPQHF. In nucleotides, the CDR3 is TGCAGTGCCCCGGCGCGGGGGGGGAACCAGCCCCAGCATTTT. The chain uses TRBV20-1 and TRBJ1-5; perhaps TRBD1 as D (5 bases). Germline values: CDR1 DFQATT, CDR2 SNEGSKA (reference sequence). This CDR3 has 14 amino acids. V was shortened by 6 bases and J by 7 bases, with 19 bases between the two germline ends.

CDR3 amino acids: CSVTDREASQPQHF. The CDR3 nucleotides read TGCAGTGTTACCGACAGGGAAGCGAGTCAGCCCCAGCATTTT. The rearrangement links TRBV20-1 to TRBJ1-5; TRBD1 matches 7 bases. The germline gives CDR1 DFQATT, CDR2 SNEGSKA (reference sequence). The ends lost 7 bases at V and 6 bases at J; junction bases unmatched: 12. This CDR3 has 14 residues.

In its sample, this clonotype was seen a few times. The V call is TRBV20-1, the J call TRBJ2-4, with 7 bases fitting TRBD2. J was trimmed by 7 bases and V by 5 bases; bases with no gene match: 14. Germline assignment: CDR1 DFQATT and CDR2 SNEGSKA (reference sequence). The CDR3 has 15 amino acids. The CDR3 region is CSALGTTAGWNIQYF. In nucleotides, the CDR3 is TGCAGTGCTCTCGGGACCACAGCGGGGTGGAACATTCAGTACTTC.

This chain uses TRBV28 with TRBJ1-2; D unresolved. Germline-derived CDR1 and CDR2 are MDHEN and SYDVKM. V was clipped by 6 bases and J by 5 bases, with 7 bases between them. The CDR3 sequence is 11 residues long. The CDR3: CASRRAYGYTF. As DNA, the CDR3 is TGTGCCAGCAGGCGCGCTTATGGCTACACCTTC.

The chain joins TRBV3-1 to TRBJ1-5; D unclear. Trimming left V 0 bases short and J 5 bases short, with 5 bases between. Germline V gives CDR1 LGHDT, CDR2 YNNKEL (reference sequence). This CDR3 spans 13 amino acids. The CDR3: CASSQEKYQPQHF. Written as DNA, the CDR3 is TGTGCCAGCAGCCAAGAAAAGTATCAGCCCCAGCATTTT.

The chain couples TRBV29-1 to TRBJ1-2; TRBD1 might be the D (5 bases). V was trimmed by 0 bases and J by 13 bases, leaving 27 bases between them. The germline gives CDR1 SQVTM, CDR2 ANQGSEA. The length of the CDR3 is 16 residues. The CDR3 DNA follows: TGCAGCGTTGAAGATGCTCGCCCTTCGGGCAGGGCGTTCAGCACCTTC. Protein product: CSVEDARPSGRAFSTF.

J is TRBJ2-1 and V is TRBV20-1; 12 bases map to TRBD1. The last part of the DNA fits TRBJ2-7 better; the J call may be wrong. Per germline, CDR1 DFQATT and CDR2 SNEGSKA (reference sequence). This CDR3 has 15 amino acids. CDR3 sequence: CSARDLGQGAREQYF. In DNA form, the CDR3 reads TGCAGTGCTAGAGATTTGGGACAGGGGGCGCGGGAGCAGTACTTC.

The DNA of the CDR3 is TGTGCCAGCAGTACAGGGGTGAACACTGAAGCTTTCTTT. This gives the protein CASSTGVNTEAFF. The V and J genes are TRBV28 and TRBJ1-1; 7 positions match TRBD1. This CDR3 has 13 amino acids. CDR1 is MDHEN, CDR2 SYDVKM, per germline. The ends lost 5 bases at V and 0 bases at J; junction bases unmatched: 0.

This chain links TRBV28 with TRBJ2-4; the D call may be TRBD1 or TRBD2 (5 bases each). The better agreement between TRBJ2-7 and the DNA end casts doubt on the J call. The CDR3 consists of 13 residues. The germline gives CDR1 MDHEN, CDR2 SYDVKM. Here the CDR3 reads CASRDGESYEQYF. The CDR3 coding sequence is TGTGCCAGCCGGGACGGTGAATCCTACGAGCAGTACTTC.

This clonotype was observed a few times. The chain carries TRBV29-1 and TRBJ1-2; 8 bases agree with TRBD1. V lost 6 bases and J lost 4; bases outside the gene matches: 10. CDR1 is SQVTM, CDR2 ANQGSEA, per germline. The CDR3 is made up of 14 amino acids. The CDR3 sequence is CSVAGQGAFYGYTF. For the CDR3, the DNA is TGCAGCGTGGCAGGACAGGGAGCCTTCTATGGCTACACCTTC.

The gene calls are TRBV18 and TRBJ2-3, with TRBD2 as a possible D gene (6 bases). Trimming removed 5 bases at V and 5 bases at J, with 17 bases between. The CDR3 is 15 residues long. Germline-derived CDR1 and CDR2 are KGHSH and LQKENI. CDR3 DNA sequence: TGTGCCAGCTCAGAGCGGGCCTCGGGGGAAGATACGCAGTATTTT. Residues: CASSERASGEDTQYF.

In regard to this clonotype: A junction end diverges from the germline sequence, so it may reflect a read error. The gene calls are TRBV6-2 or TRBV6-3 and TRBJ2-7, with D maybe TRBD1 (5 bases). The CDR3 covers 13 residues. CDR1 MNHEY and CDR2 SVGEGT come from the germline V gene. The CDR3 here is CVSSYTTVYEQYF. Here the CDR3 DNA reads TGTGTCAGCAGTTACACGACAGTATACGAGCAGTACTTC.

The CDR3 sequence is CASSPGLTGEYYEQFF. CDR3 DNA: TGTGCCAGCAGTCCCGGATTAACAGGGGAATACTACGAGCAGTTCTTC. The chain links TRBV6-2 or TRBV6-3 to TRBJ2-1, with 7 bases aligning to TRBD1. With 5 bases clipped from V and 10 bases from J, the junction kept 17 bases outside the gene matches. The germline V gene has CDR1 MNHEY and CDR2 SVGEGT. This CDR3 comprises 16 residues.

Of note for this clonotype: Relative to the germline gene, one junction end is altered; a read error may explain this. The chain carries TRBV9 and TRBJ2-1; a possible D gene is TRBD2 (5 bases). Germline CDR1 SGDLS, CDR2 YYNGEE. The CDR3 has 11 amino acids. CDR3 coding DNA: TGCGCCAGTGGGAGCTACAATGAGCAGTTCTTC. Protein: CASGSYNEQFF.

This clonotype occurred a few times. V usage is TRBV6-5 and J usage is TRBJ1-6, with a tentative D call TRBD1 (5 bases). The V gene's germline CDR1 is MNHEY and CDR2 SVGAGI. The V end lost 2 bases, the J end lost 5 bases, and 10 bases lay between the germline ends. The CDR3 is 15 amino acids. CDR3 amino acids: CASSYDSLNNSPLHF. In nucleotides, the CDR3 is TGTGCCAGCAGTTACGACAGTCTCAATAATTCACCCCTCCACTTT.

The V gene is TRBV12-3 or TRBV12-4, the J gene TRBJ1-5, with D uncertain. The V end lost 1 base, the J end lost 2 bases, and 9 bases lay between the germline ends. The CDR3 runs to 15 residues. The CDR3 nucleotides are TGTGCCAGCAGTTTAGAGTACAACGGCAATCAGCCCCAGCATTTT. Translating it yields CASSLEYNGNQPQHF.

This chain connects TRBV5-8 to TRBJ2-5, with D tentatively TRBD1 (6 bases). The V end was cut by 6 bases, the J end by 11 bases, with 14 bases between. Germline V gene lookup returns CDR1 SGHTS and CDR2 YDEGEE. The CDR3 loop spans 11 amino acids. CDR3 bases: TGTGCCAGCACCATTTCAGGGGCGCAGTACTTC. This sequence encodes CASTISGAQYF. Full variable domain (rest looked up from reference TRBV5-8 and TRBJ2-5): EAGVTQSPTHLIKTRGQQATLRCSPISGHTSVYWYQQALGLGLQFLLWYDEGEERNRGNFPPRFSGRQFPNYSSELNVNALELEDSALYLCASTISGAQYFGPGTRLLVL.

This chain links TRBV6-2 or TRBV6-3 with TRBJ2-2; D unresolved. The CDR3 contains 11 residues. The ends were cut back, 0 bases at V and 16 bases at J, with 9 bases in the middle. Germline V gene lookup returns CDR1 MNHEY and CDR2 SVGEGT. The CDR3 protein is CASSYSGPPFF. The CDR3 DNA is TGTGCCAGCAGTTACTCTGGTCCCCCGTTTTTT.

The genes are TRBV3-1 and TRBJ1-2; D remains ambiguous. In germline, CDR1 is LGHDT, CDR2 YNNKEL (reference sequence). CDR3 length: 15 amino acids. Deletions cut 2 bases from V and 5 bases from J, with 15 bases between. The CDR3 reads CASSQQFGSPYGYTF. CDR3 in DNA: TGTGCCAGCAGCCAACAATTCGGTTCGCCGTATGGCTACACCTTC.

This chain uses TRBV7-9 with TRBJ1-2, with TRBD1 identical over 8 bases. Germline CDR1 reads SEHNR; CDR2 reads FQNEAQ (reference sequence). CDR3 size: 14 residues. J was trimmed by 3 bases and V by 6 bases; bases with no gene match: 6. CDR3 sequence: CASSGQGHDYGYTF. The CDR3 coding sequence is TGTGCCAGCAGTGGACAGGGACATGACTATGGCTACACCTTC.